Each of the 18 T cell receptor beta chains below was sequenced from the same sample in a study of blood T cell repertoires in COVID-19. TCRdb's copy holds only in-frame clones and misses some; the assay was immunoSEQ multiplex PCR. The table includes around 180,000 clones, about 82% detected once. The sample consisted of peripheral blood. Receptors were obtained from a woman in her 30s with acute or convalescent COVID-19.

The chain has TRBV6-2 or TRBV6-3 and TRBJ1-2; D is uncertain. Trimming took 1 base from V and 6 from J, leaving 12 bases between them. CDR1 and CDR2 from the germline V gene are MNHEY and SVGEGT. The CDR3 is made up of 14 amino acids. CDR3 amino acids: CASSYFLREDGYTF. CDR3 sequence (DNA): TGTGCCAGCAGTTACTTCTTGAGAGAGGATGGCTACACCTTC.

This chain uses TRBV10-3 with TRBJ1-1; 7 bases match TRBD1. CDR1 and CDR2 from the germline V gene are ENHRY and SYGVKD. This CDR3 has 15 amino acids. V shed 10 bases, J shed 5 bases, and the junction held 16 bases outside the gene matches. In nucleotides, the CDR3 is TGTGCCACCAGCGACGACAGGGTCATTGGAACTGAAGCTTTCTTT. It specifies CATSDDRVIGTEAFF.

The chain couples TRBV29-1 to TRBJ2-1; no reliable D call. There are 14 residues in the CDR3. Germline V lookup: CDR1 SQVTM, CDR2 ANQGSEA. The V end lost 0 bases, the J end lost 3 bases, and 9 bases lay between the germline ends. CDR3 DNA: TGCAGCGTTGAAGATCATGTAGACTACAATGAGCAGTTCTTC. Translation gives CSVEDHVDYNEQFF.

This clone was picked up one time. The rearrangement joins TRBV24-1 to TRBJ2-3; no firm D call. Germline CDR1 reads KGHDR; CDR2 reads SFDVKD. The V end was cut by 4 bases, the J end by 4 bases, with 8 bases between. The CDR3 runs to 13 residues. DNA for the CDR3: TGTGCCACCAGTGAAGTGGCAGCAGATACGCAGTATTTT. Translation gives CATSEVAADTQYF.

Here the CDR3 reads CASSPIALRLAGLEFF. Written as DNA, the CDR3 is TGCGCCAGCAGCCCGATCGCCTTGAGATTAGCGGGTTTGGAGTTCTTC. The chain is built from TRBV5-1 and TRBJ2-1; 7 positions agree with TRBD2. This CDR3 spans 16 amino acids. V lost 4 bases and J lost 14; bases outside the gene matches: 21. Germline CDR1 SGHRS, CDR2 YFSETQ.

The V call is TRBV10-3, the J call TRBJ1-3, with 7 bases aligning to TRBD1. This CDR3 is built from 16 residues. Germline-derived CDR1 and CDR2 are ENHRY and SYGVKD. J lost 0 bases, V lost 1 base, and 3 bases had no gene match. CDR3 in amino acids: CAISEFGTVSGNTIYF. CDR3 bases: TGTGCCATCAGTGAGTTCGGGACAGTCTCTGGAAACACCATATATTTT.

This clone was seen just once. The gene calls are TRBV7-2 and TRBJ2-2, with 8 positions matching TRBD1. Trimming took 5 bases from V and 5 from J; bases not matched to a gene: 10. The germline CDR1 and CDR2 sequences are SGHTA and FQGNSA. This CDR3 spans 16 amino acids. The CDR3 reads CASSPWTGSTTGELFF. In DNA, the CDR3 is TGTGCCAGCAGCCCGTGGACAGGGTCTACAACCGGGGAGCTGTTTTTT.

The chain employs TRBV19 and TRBJ1-5; 7 bases match TRBD1. The germline V gene has CDR1 LNHDA and CDR2 SQIVND (reference sequence). This CDR3 has 15 residues. After removal of 7 bases from V and 2 bases from J, the junction contained 8 bases not matched to a gene. CDR3 DNA sequence: TGTGCCAGTACCCCGACCGGACAGGGCAATCAGCCCCAGCATTTT. It translates to CASTPTGQGNQPQHF. The complete variable domain, with remaining parts taken from reference TRBV19 and TRBJ1-5, reads DGGITQSPKYLFRKEGQNVTLSCEQNLNHDAMYWYRQDPGQGLRLIYYSQIVNDFQKGDIAEGYSVSREKKESFPLTVTSAQKNPTAFYLCASTPTGQGNQPQHFGDGTRLSIL.

The CDR3 is CASSQPGLGPKNIQYF. The DNA of the CDR3 is TGTGCCAGCAGCCAACCGGGACTAGGCCCAAAAAACATTCAGTACTTC. The chain carries TRBV11-2 and TRBJ2-4; TRBD2 agrees at 8 bases. Germline CDR1 and CDR2: SGHAT and FQNNGV. The CDR3 runs 16 residues. V shed 5 bases and J 4 bases; nucleotides not matched to a gene: 10. Variable domain in full (rest from reference TRBV11-2 and TRBJ2-4): EAGVAQSPRYKIIEKRQSVAFWCNPISGHATLYWYQQILGQGPKLLIQFQNNGVVDDSQLPKDRFSAERLKGVDSTLKIQPAKLEDSAVYLCASSQPGLGPKNIQYFGAGTRLSVL.

This chain joins TRBV5-4 and TRBJ2-1; D possibly corresponds to TRBD2 (7 bases). The CDR3 contains 13 residues. Trimming left V 0 bases short and J 8 bases short, with 9 bases between. Germline CDR1 and CDR2: SGHNT and YYREEE (reference sequence). The CDR3 bases are TGTGCCAGCAGCTTGGGAGGGGGGGATGAGCAGTTCTTC. It is translated as CASSLGGGDEQFF.

The chain is built from TRBV6-5 and TRBJ2-5; D ambiguous. The germline V gene encodes CDR1 MNHEY and CDR2 SVGAGI. The CDR3 spans 14 residues. V lost 0 bases, J lost 1 base, and 6 bases lay in between. For the CDR3, the DNA is TGTGCCAGCAGTTACTCGTATAGCCAAGAGACCCAGTACTTC. The encoded protein is CASSYSYSQETQYF.

The sample holds one count of this clone. The chain employs TRBV4-1 and TRBJ1-1; 8 bases match TRBD1. With 1 base clipped from V and 2 bases from J, the junction kept 6 bases outside the gene matches. There are 16 residues in the CDR3. Germline V gene lookup returns CDR1 MGHRA and CDR2 YSYEKL. CDR3 in amino acids: CASSQAPAGGNTEAFF. CDR3 DNA sequence: TGCGCCAGCAGCCAAGCACCGGCAGGGGGCAACACTGAAGCTTTCTTT.

This clone was counted a few times. At one of its ends the junction is not consistent with the germline gene, which may arise from a read error. This sequence joins TRBV28 and TRBJ1-2; 9 bases map to TRBD1. The CDR3 sequence is 14 residues long. The germline V gene has CDR1 MDHEN and CDR2 SYDVKM. Here the CDR3 DNA reads TGTGCCAGCAGTCCAAGGGACAGGGTCTTTGGTTGGGCCTTC. It is translated as CASSPRDRVFGWAF.

The chain joins TRBV10-3 to TRBJ2-3; TRBD1 matches 10 bases. Germline CDR1 reads ENHRY; CDR2 reads SYGVKD. With 2 bases clipped from V and 3 bases from J, the junction kept 11 bases outside the gene matches. The CDR3 is 18 amino acids. In DNA, the CDR3 is TGTGCCATCAGTGAGCCCCCGACAGGGGGCGTTAGGACAGATACGCAGTATTTT. Translation gives CAISEPPTGGVRTDTQYF.

The chain is built from TRBV4-2 and TRBJ2-1; 9 positions match TRBD2. The CDR3 is 16 residues long. CDR1 and CDR2 from the germline V gene are LGHNA and YNFKEQ. J lost 4 bases, V lost 0 bases, and 4 bases had no gene match. CDR3 protein: CASSQEASGVYNEQFF. DNA of the CDR3: TGTGCCAGCAGCCAAGAGGCTAGCGGGGTTTACAATGAGCAGTTCTTC.

V is TRBV11-2 and J is TRBJ1-1, with a possible D match to TRBD1 (6 bases). The CDR3 runs 16 residues. V shed 1 base and J shed 1 base, with 13 bases lying between them. Germline CDR1 reads SGHAT; CDR2 reads FQNNGV. Here the CDR3 DNA reads TGTGCCAGCAGCTTAGGACGGGGCAGGGGGAACACTGAAGCTTTCTTT. This encodes CASSLGRGRGNTEAFF.

The V and J genes are TRBV28 and TRBJ1-5; D uncertain. The germline V gene encodes CDR1 MDHEN and CDR2 SYDVKM. The germline V and J ends were trimmed by 3 bases and 7 bases, with 4 bases remaining between them. The CDR3 runs to 11 residues. CDR3 in amino acids: CASSFGQPQHF. The CDR3 nucleotides are TGTGCCAGCAGTTTCGGGCAGCCCCAGCATTTT.

The chain couples TRBV19 to TRBJ2-1, with D maybe TRBD2 (5 bases). Germline CDR1 reads LNHDA; CDR2 reads SQIVND (reference sequence). The CDR3 runs 15 residues. With 0 bases removed from V and 0 bases from J, the gap between germline ends came to 6 bases. CDR3 sequence reads: CASSIEGSSYNEQFF. DNA for the CDR3: TGTGCCAGTAGTATAGAGGGGAGCTCCTACAATGAGCAGTTCTTC.